These 27 T cell receptor beta chains share one sample of origin, sequenced in a study of identical twins. TCRdb used MiXCR to reprocess the 5' RACE reads, holding one entry per CDR3 protein. The sample contains about 330,000 distinct CDR3 sequences, over 9% of which appear only once. The same specimen was also included in a second study, on yellow fever vaccine responses in identical twins.

What was sequenced was CD8+ T cells sorted from blood. These TCRs come from a woman aged 18-30 years in good health.

V is TRBV7-6 and J is TRBJ1-4; D is perhaps TRBD1 (5 bases). There are 14 residues in the CDR3. Germline V gene lookup returns CDR1 SGHVS and CDR2 FNYEAQ. Deletions cut 3 bases from V and 7 bases from J, with 12 bases between. The CDR3 reads CASSFRVEGEKLFF. The CDR3 DNA reads TGTGCCAGCAGCTTCAGGGTGGAAGGTGAAAAACTGTTTTTT.

A few counts support this clonotype. This sequence joins TRBV5-5 and TRBJ2-5; D is unresolved. The germline V gene encodes CDR1 SGHKS and CDR2 YYEKEE (reference sequence). The CDR3 consists of 15 residues. V lost 0 bases and J 1 base, leaving 10 bases between the germline ends. DNA for the CDR3: TGTGCCAGCAGCTTGGACAGTTATTTCCAAGAGACCCAGTACTTC. Translation gives CASSLDSYFQETQYF.

There are many counts of this clonotype. J is TRBJ2-1 and V is TRBV20-1; D gene ambiguous. This CDR3 region has 11 residues. Trimming shortened V by 1 base and J by 7 bases, and 5 bases separated the two germline ends. The germline CDR1 and CDR2 sequences are DFQATT and SNEGSKA (reference sequence). The CDR3 nucleotides are TGCAGTGCTAGAGTCGTAAATGAGCAGTTCTTC. Protein sequence: CSARVVNEQFF.

This chain links TRBV7-9 with TRBJ2-1; D remains ambiguous. Germline CDR1 is SEHNR and CDR2 is FQNEAQ (reference sequence). The CDR3 covers 15 residues. V dropped 5 bases and J dropped 14 bases, with 25 bases sitting between them. The CDR3 nucleotides read TGTGCCAGCAGCCCCCCGGCCTATATGTGGGAAGTTAAGTTCTTC. Protein product: CASSPPAYMWEVKFF.

The chain uses TRBV3-1 and TRBJ1-6; possibly TRBD1 for D (6 bases). The CDR3 is made up of 15 amino acids. Germline V gene data show CDR1 as LGHDT and CDR2 as YNNKEL (reference sequence). Trimming stripped 0 bases from V and 8 bases from J, with 11 bases between. The CDR3 loop reads CASSQEQGVYSPLHF. CDR3 in DNA: TGTGCCAGCAGCCAAGAACAGGGCGTCTATTCACCCCTCCACTTT.

This chain uses TRBV7-2 with TRBJ2-3; D tentatively reads TRBD1 or TRBD2 (5 bases each). This CDR3 spans 15 amino acids. The V end was cut by 1 base, the J end by 2 bases, with 10 bases between. Looked up from germline, CDR1 is SGHTA and CDR2 is FQGNSA. CDR3 nucleotide sequence: TGTGCCAGCAGCTTAGATCGGGGCTACACAGATACGCAGTATTTT. It yields the protein CASSLDRGYTDTQYF.

The V and J genes are TRBV3-1 and TRBJ2-7; a weak D match, TRBD1 (6 bases). This CDR3 comprises 17 residues. The germline V gene has CDR1 LGHDT and CDR2 YNNKEL (reference sequence). The V and J ends lost 3 bases and 0 bases respectively, with 18 bases between them. CDR3 in DNA: TGTGCCAGCAGCCAGCAATCCCGGGACACCTTCTCCTACGAGCAGTACTTC. It encodes CASSQQSRDTFSYEQYF.

The table lists this clonotype with many counts. The chain combines TRBV7-9 with TRBJ2-1; maybe TRBD2 (7 bases). V lost 3 bases and J 8 bases, leaving 17 bases between the germline ends. Germline assignment: CDR1 SEHNR and CDR2 FQNEAQ (reference sequence). The CDR3 is made up of 15 amino acids. For the CDR3, the DNA is TGTGCCAGCAGCTTTTCTGAGGCGGGGGCCCATGAGCAGTTCTTC. Translating it yields CASSFSEAGAHEQFF.

V gene TRBV2 combines with J gene TRBJ1-2, with 8 bases lining up with TRBD1. The CDR3 covers 14 residues. CDR1 is SNHLY and CDR2 is FYNNEI in the germline V gene. V gave up 6 bases and J gave up 4 bases; unmatched junction bases: 7. The CDR3 spells CASRGTGQIYGYTF. Here the CDR3 DNA reads TGTGCCAGCAGAGGGACAGGCCAAATCTATGGCTACACCTTC.

The V call is TRBV12-3 or TRBV12-4, the J call TRBJ2-7; D not certain. Trimming took 3 bases from V and 0 from J, leaving 6 bases between them. CDR3 length: 13 amino acids. The CDR3 nucleotides read TGTGCCAGCAGTTTCGAGATCTCCTACGAGCAGTACTTC. This translates into CASSFEISYEQYF.

The chain recombines TRBV5-5 with TRBJ2-5; tentatively, D is TRBD2 (6 bases). The CDR3 spans 13 residues. The V and J ends lost 4 bases and 5 bases respectively, with 12 bases between them. The germline V gene encodes CDR1 SGHKS and CDR2 YYEKEE (reference sequence). Here the CDR3 reads CASSIDRGETQYF. The CDR3 region has the DNA TGTGCCAGCAGCATAGACCGGGGGGAGACCCAGTACTTC.

This clonotype was detected ten times or more. V gene TRBV7-9 combines with J gene TRBJ2-1; D possibly matches TRBD1 or TRBD2 (5 bases each). In germline, CDR1 is SEHNR, CDR2 FQNEAQ (reference sequence). Deletions cut 6 bases from V and 5 bases from J, with 5 bases between. CDR3 length equals 11 residues. CDR3 amino acids: CASRGDNEQFF. The CDR3 region has the DNA TGTGCCAGCAGGGGGGACAATGAGCAGTTCTTC.

At least ten counts were recorded for this clonotype. The chain links TRBV12-3 or TRBV12-4 to TRBJ2-3; no definite D call. The CDR3 is made up of 16 amino acids. V was clipped by 4 bases and J by 0 bases, with 14 bases between them. The CDR3 DNA reads as TGTGCCAGCAGTTCGAATCGGGTCTCTAGCACAGATACGCAGTATTTT. Translated, it gives CASSSNRVSSTDTQYF.

The rearrangement links TRBV28 to TRBJ2-3, with 10 bases identical to TRBD1. This CDR3 has 19 residues. CDR1 is MDHEN, CDR2 SYDVKM, per germline. The V segment lost 8 bases and the J segment 0 bases; nucleotides outside the gene matches: 17. CDR3 region: CASGPDRGLVLTSTDTQYF. As DNA, the CDR3 is TGTGCCAGCGGGCCAGACAGGGGGCTGGTCCTAACTAGCACAGATACGCAGTATTTT. Full variable domain (missing parts from reference TRBV28 and TRBJ2-3): DVKVTQSSRYLVKRTGEKVFLECVQDMDHENMFWYRQDPGLGLRLIYFSYDVKMKEKGDIPEGYSVSREKKERFSLILESASTNQTSMYLCASGPDRGLVLTSTDTQYFGPGTRLTVL.

This clonotype was seen ten or more times. V and J are TRBV5-6 and TRBJ2-1, with 8 bases that match TRBD2. The CDR3 has 17 amino acids. The V gene end was trimmed by 0 bases and the J gene end by 5 bases; junction bases not matched to a gene: 10. The germline CDR1 and CDR2 sequences are SGHDT and YYEEEE. In DNA form, the CDR3 reads TGTGCCAGCAGCTTGGTTAAGCGGGAGTCCAACCACAATGAGCAGTTCTTC. It encodes CASSLVKRESNHNEQFF.

The genes are TRBV5-5 and TRBJ2-2, with TRBD1 matching 7 bases. Germline assignment: CDR1 SGHKS and CDR2 YYEKEE (reference sequence). This CDR3 region has 18 residues. The trim removed 0 bases at V and 3 bases at J, leaving 11 bases unmatched. The CDR3 protein is CASSLALGQGVYTGELFF. CDR3 bases: TGTGCCAGCAGCTTGGCGTTAGGGCAGGGGGTTTACACCGGGGAGCTGTTTTTT.

This sequence joins TRBV12-3 or TRBV12-4 and TRBJ2-3; D call uncertain. CDR3 length: 17 amino acids. Between the trimmed V and J ends, which lost 5 bases and 11 bases, there was a span of 29 bases. The CDR3 loop reads CASSLPPVVPNQVKQYF. DNA for the CDR3: TGTGCCAGCAGTCTACCCCCCGTGGTCCCCAACCAGGTTAAGCAGTATTTT.

Worth noting for this clonotype: In this CDR3 the conserved last residue, phenylalanine or tryptophan, is missing, so a read error is likely. The DNA is left out, because the CDR3 cannot be placed on it with certainty; the CDR3 is given as TCRdb lists it. V usage is TRBV7-9 and J usage is TRBJ1-6. From germline, CDR1 is SEHNR and CDR2 FQNEAQ (reference sequence). The CDR3 totals 8 residues, both ends included. CDR3 protein: CASSKDGP.

The chain has TRBV19 and TRBJ2-2, with unresolved D. Germline CDR1 reads LNHDA; CDR2 reads SQIVND (reference sequence). Deletions cut 1 base from V and 5 bases from J, with 11 bases between. CDR3 size: 15 residues. CDR3 DNA: TGTGCCAGTAGTATAGCCACCGGACGGACCGGGGAGCTGTTTTTT. Protein product: CASSIATGRTGELFF.

This clonotype has more than one count but fewer than ten. This chain uses TRBV4-1 with TRBJ1-6; no definite D call. The CDR3 totals 13 residues. Trimming removed 5 bases from V and 9 bases from J, with 11 bases in between. Germline CDR1 reads MGHRA; CDR2 reads YSYEKL. This CDR3 is CASSNGLGSPLHF. DNA of the CDR3: TGCGCCAGCAGCAACGGTCTTGGTTCACCCCTCCACTTT.

This sequence joins TRBV4-1 and TRBJ2-1, with D perhaps matching TRBD1 (6 bases). CDR3 length: 17 residues. The germline gives CDR1 MGHRA, CDR2 YSYEKL. Trimming left V 1 base short and J 2 bases short, with 15 bases between. CDR3 DNA: TGCGCCAGCAGCCAAGGGTTCGGGGACACTGCCTACAATGAGCAGTTCTTC. The encoded protein is CASSQGFGDTAYNEQFF.

This clonotype has more than one count but fewer than ten. The J gene is TRBJ1-1, the V gene TRBV3-1; D remains ambiguous. Germline-derived CDR1 and CDR2 are LGHDT and YNNKEL (reference sequence). The CDR3 spans 12 residues. V lost 3 bases to trimming and J lost 7 bases, with 9 bases between them. DNA of the CDR3: TGTGCCAGCAGCCAGGAAGGGCTTGAAGCTTTCTTT. Amino acids: CASSQEGLEAFF.

This clonotype was seen a handful of times. V and J are TRBV7-6 and TRBJ2-3; 11 nucleotides match TRBD2. The CDR3 contains 18 residues. Germline V gene sequence: CDR1 SGHVS, CDR2 FNYEAQ. Trimming took 0 bases from V and 5 from J; bases not matched to a gene: 10. The DNA of the CDR3 is TGTGCCAGCAGCTTAGCGAGCGGGCTAGCGGGGGGTGAAGATACGCAGTATTTT. Protein product: CASSLASGLAGGEDTQYF.

The chain carries TRBV12-3 or TRBV12-4 and TRBJ2-7, with D tentatively TRBD1 (5 bases). V was cut by 4 bases and J by 6 bases, with 7 bases left in between. The CDR3 has 11 residues. The CDR3 sequence: CASSSGPEQYF. In nucleotides, the CDR3 is TGTGCCAGCAGTTCAGGGCCCGAGCAGTACTTC.

The table lists this clonotype with a few counts. The CDR3 sequence: CASSLKGLLGEQFF. The CDR3 nucleotides are TGCGCCAGCAGCTTAAAGGGATTACTCGGTGAGCAGTTCTTC. This chain connects TRBV5-1 to TRBJ2-1; D is uncertain. The CDR3 extends over 14 amino acids. The germline V gene encodes CDR1 SGHRS and CDR2 YFSETQ. V lost 2 bases and J lost 9, with 15 bases in between. The complete variable domain, with remaining parts taken from reference TRBV5-1 and TRBJ2-1, reads KAGVTQTPRYLIKTRGQQVTLSCSPISGHRSVSWYQQTPGQGLQFLFEYFSETQRNKGNFPGRFSGRQFSNSRSEMNVSTLELGDSALYLCASSLKGLLGEQFFGPGTRLTVL.

V gene TRBV7-8 combines with J gene TRBJ2-5; 11 bases are shared with TRBD2. Germline CDR1 and CDR2: SGHVS and FQNEAQ. The CDR3 extends over 16 amino acids. After removal of 4 bases from V and 2 bases from J, the junction contained 6 bases not matched to a gene. CDR3 loop: CASSWRLAGLQETQYF. The CDR3 DNA is TGTGCCAGCAGCTGGCGACTAGCGGGGCTACAAGAGACCCAGTACTTC.

At least ten counts were recorded for this clonotype. The chain couples TRBV27 to TRBJ2-2; D gene uncertain. Germline assignment: CDR1 MNHEY and CDR2 SMNVEV (reference sequence). The CDR3 length is 14 residues. V gave up 1 base and J gave up 2 bases, with 5 bases separating them. The CDR3 DNA follows: TGTGCCAGCAGTTTATTCGGAAACACCGGGGAGCTGTTTTTT. It encodes CASSLFGNTGELFF.